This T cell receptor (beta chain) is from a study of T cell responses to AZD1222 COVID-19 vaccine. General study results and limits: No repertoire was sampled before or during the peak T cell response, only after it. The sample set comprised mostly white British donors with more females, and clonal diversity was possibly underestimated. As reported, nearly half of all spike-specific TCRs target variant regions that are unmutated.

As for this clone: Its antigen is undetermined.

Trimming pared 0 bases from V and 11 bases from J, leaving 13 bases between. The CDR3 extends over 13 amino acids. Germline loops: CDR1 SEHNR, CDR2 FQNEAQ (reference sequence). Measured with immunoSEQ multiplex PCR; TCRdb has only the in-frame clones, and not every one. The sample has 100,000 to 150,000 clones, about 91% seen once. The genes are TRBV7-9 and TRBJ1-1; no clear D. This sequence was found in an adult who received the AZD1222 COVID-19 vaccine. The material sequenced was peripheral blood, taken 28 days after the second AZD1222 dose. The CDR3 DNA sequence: TGTGCCAGCAGCTTAGCGAGTGGAGAGAGGGCTTTCTTT. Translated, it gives CASSLASGERAFF.